This T cell receptor (beta chain) originates from a study of blood T cell repertoires in COVID-19 (dated by TCRdb to the early 2020s). As for the study more broadly: Samples covering the acute and convalescent phases of COVID-19 were provided by collaborators in the United States, Italy and Spain. The prospective study material was composed of cDNA or gDNA derived from T cells, B-cell-depleted T cells, or PBMCs. Subjects who had been exposed to COVID-19, were actively infected with it, or had recovered from it provided the deeply sampled blood TCRbeta repertoires that made up the dataset. The repertoires were released in a freely available public database meant as a resource for research on the immune response to SARS-CoV-2. The samples were drawn from two sources: the first 160 participants of the ongoing ImmuneRACE study, and 1,000 to 1,500 subjects contributed by 6 global collaborators. A de-identified subject ID, COVID-19 status, age in years and sex were almost always included in the sample metadata. Where available, HLA class I and class II types were taken from metadata supplied by the sample provider and were not determined by assay-based typing. Summary of the overall study and its limitations: How much clinical and demographic metadata was included differed by source and by participant, and the metadata was provided uncurated.

The immunoSEQ Assay, a bias-controlled multiplex PCR, was used to amplify TCRbeta CDR3 regions from genomic DNA. The study's own analysis went as follows. The number of nucleated cells in each sample was estimated from the amplification of reference gene primers within the assay. Sequence reads were collapsed and filtered to measure the absolute abundance of every unique TCRbeta CDR3 rearrangement. Productive Simpson clonality was computed per sample as the square root of Simpson's diversity index over productive rearrangements. The source is immuneACCESS, and TCRdb retained only in-frame sequences with V and J called. Part of the clones is not carried over; for the studies checked, unresolved V genes explain less than half of this, and the remainder is unexplained. V and J calls and clone size are copied from that table; D and trimming were computed from the DNA. Counted in this sample were roughly 500,000 clones; roughly 87% of them appeared once. 0.75% to 0.9% of the sample rests with the top ten.

One collaborating source in Seattle enrolled patients during active infection and followed them longitudinally through the course of disease. Collaborating institutions collected whole blood in K2EDTA tubes following their own protocols. Collaborator samples were shipped for TCRbeta analysis as frozen whole blood, isolated PBMCs, or DNA extracted from either sample type. V has 10 bases trimmed and J has 6 bases trimmed; junction bases matching no gene number 10. Including cysteine and phenylalanine, the CDR3 has 13 amino acids. This entry keeps only the CDR3 DNA: 39 bases, framed from base 1. CDR1 is given as MRHNA and CDR2 as SNTAGT, both from the germline V gene. A remark on this clone: Its cognate antigen has yet to be identified. The record has no base qualities; no much larger clone is one base away.

The source is a man younger than 35 with COVID-19, enrolled during active disease. Sequenced material: peripheral blood. Recombination linked TRBV6-4 to TRBJ1-1; 8 of the junction bases match TRBD1. For the CDR3, the sequence is CATRTGNFAEAFF. The nucleotides read TGTGCCACTCGGACAGGGAACTTCGCTGAAGCTTTCTTT.